This T cell receptor beta chain was identified during a study of glioma-infiltrating T cells after dendritic cell vaccination. Study at large: Autologous tumor lysate-pulsed dendritic cell vaccination was given between about 2003 and 2012.

Input was 1.5 to 2.5 ug genomic DNA, or all available if less. TCRdb keeps only in-frame clones here, not all; method: immunoSEQ multiplex PCR. The data contain approximately 100,000 clones, roughly 80% of them singletons. This CDR3 spans 15 amino acids. This sample comprised blood, obtained before dendritic cell vaccination. The TCR sequence derives from a human donor with glioblastoma. V gene TRBV21-1 combines with J gene TRBJ1-4; TRBD1 reflects the table's D call only, with no check against the DNA. TRBV21-1 is a recognized pseudogene. CDR3 residues: CASPRGGRGDEKLFF. The CDR3 region has the DNA TGTGCCAGCCCTAGAGGGGGCAGGGGGGATGAAAAACTGTTTTTT.